This T cell receptor (beta chain) was captured in a study of human T cells and chemical hapten exposure. Looking at the study overall: TCR yields differed between samples (mainly from small differences in pooled library volume). Findings and caveats of the study: With regard to DPC sensitization, TCRs above 1 in 1000 frequency did not change.

During construction of the library, unique molecular identifiers were attached to individual cDNA molecules for quantitative, reproducible TCR counting. From the RACE reads, TCRdb called clonotypes with MiXCR, one entry per CDR3 protein. The table includes roughly 120,000 distinct CDR3 sequences, approximately 8.3% detected once. As for time point: healthy volunteer bleed at 2 weeks. Researchers extracted total RNA from unfractionated whole blood. Notes on this clonotype: Its specificity is unknown.

The CDR3 totals 16 residues. Germline CDR1 is SGHNT and CDR2 is YYREEE (reference sequence). V lost 3 bases and J 7 bases, leaving 22 bases between the germline ends. This TCR was recovered from a male donor in good health. Some clones in this sample may be carry-over from other donors' samples. The V gene is TRBV5-4, the J gene TRBJ1-2; D may be TRBD1 (5 bases). The sample comprised whole blood. CDR3 amino acids: CASSSKQDSIFSGYTF. CDR3 nucleotides: TGTGCCAGCAGCTCAAAACAGGACTCCATATTTAGTGGCTACACCTTC.